This entry concerns a single T cell receptor beta chain. The data originate from a study of control samples from healthy donors and cancer patients. Only in-frame clones appear in the TCRdb table, and some are missing; sequencing was by immunoSEQ multiplex PCR. Among roughly 150,000 clones, 90% to 95% were seen once, and the ten largest hold approximately 5.7%. The specimen sequenced was blood. This clonotype was sampled from a man younger than 30 in good health.

The CDR3 is CASSLAYGEEQYF. The CDR3 nucleotides are TGCGCCAGCAGCTTGGCTTATGGGGAAGAGCAGTACTTC. J is TRBJ2-7 and V is TRBV5-1; no clear D gene. CDR3 size: 13 residues. With 0 bases removed from V and 7 bases from J, the gap between germline ends came to 11 bases. CDR1 SGHRS and CDR2 YFSETQ come from the germline V gene.